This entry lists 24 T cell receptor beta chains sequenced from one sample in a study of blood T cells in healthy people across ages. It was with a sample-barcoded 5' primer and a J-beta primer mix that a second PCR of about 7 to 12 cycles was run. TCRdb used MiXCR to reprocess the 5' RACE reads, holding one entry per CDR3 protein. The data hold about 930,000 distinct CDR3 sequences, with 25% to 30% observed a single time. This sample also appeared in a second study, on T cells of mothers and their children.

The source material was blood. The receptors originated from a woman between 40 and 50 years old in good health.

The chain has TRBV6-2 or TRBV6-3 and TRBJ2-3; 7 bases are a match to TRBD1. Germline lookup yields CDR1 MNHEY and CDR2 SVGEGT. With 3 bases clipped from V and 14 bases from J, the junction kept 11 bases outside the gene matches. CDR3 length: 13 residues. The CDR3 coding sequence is TGTGCCAGCAGTTATACCGGGACAGCGTCCTCGTATTTT. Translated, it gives CASSYTGTASSYF.

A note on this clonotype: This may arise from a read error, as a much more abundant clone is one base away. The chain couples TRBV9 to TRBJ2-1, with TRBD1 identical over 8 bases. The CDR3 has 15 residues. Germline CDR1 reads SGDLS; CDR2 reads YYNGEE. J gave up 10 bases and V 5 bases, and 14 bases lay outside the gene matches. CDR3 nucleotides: TGTGCCAGCAGTTCAGACCCCGGACAGGGCCACGAGCAGTTCTTC. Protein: CASSSDPGQGHEQFF. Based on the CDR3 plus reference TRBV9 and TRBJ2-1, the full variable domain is DSGVTQTPKHLITATGQRVTLRCSPRSGDLSVYWYQQSLDQGLQFLIQYYNGEERAKGNILERFSAQQFPDLHSELNLSSLELGDSALYFCASSSDPGQGHEQFFGPGTRLTVL.

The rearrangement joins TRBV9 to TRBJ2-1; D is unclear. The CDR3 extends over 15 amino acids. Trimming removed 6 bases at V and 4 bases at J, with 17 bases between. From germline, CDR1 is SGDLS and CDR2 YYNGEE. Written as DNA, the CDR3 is TGTGCCAGCACCGACGGGCCTCAATCGTACAATGAGCAGTTCTTC. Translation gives CASTDGPQSYNEQFF.

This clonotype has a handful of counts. The CDR3 DNA sequence: TGTGCCAGCAGCCCACAGGACAGGTACGAGCAGTACTTC. It is translated as CASSPQDRYEQYF. The chain recombines TRBV28 with TRBJ2-7, with 7 bases lining up with TRBD1. CDR3 size: 13 residues. The V gene's germline CDR1 is MDHEN and CDR2 SYDVKM. The junction had 6 bases not matched to a gene; V was cut back by 6 bases and J by 4 bases.

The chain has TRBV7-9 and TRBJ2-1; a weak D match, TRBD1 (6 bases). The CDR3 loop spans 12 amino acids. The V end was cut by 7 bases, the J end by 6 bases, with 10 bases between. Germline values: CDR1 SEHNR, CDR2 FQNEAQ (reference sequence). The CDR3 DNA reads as TGTGCCAGCAATCAAGGGGGCAATGAGCAGTTCTTC. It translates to CASNQGGNEQFF.

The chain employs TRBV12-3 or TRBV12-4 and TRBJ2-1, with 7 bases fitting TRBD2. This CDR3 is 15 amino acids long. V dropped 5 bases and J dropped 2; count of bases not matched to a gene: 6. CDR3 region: CASSPAGWTYNEQFF. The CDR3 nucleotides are TGTGCCAGCAGTCCAGCGGGATGGACCTACAATGAGCAGTTCTTC.

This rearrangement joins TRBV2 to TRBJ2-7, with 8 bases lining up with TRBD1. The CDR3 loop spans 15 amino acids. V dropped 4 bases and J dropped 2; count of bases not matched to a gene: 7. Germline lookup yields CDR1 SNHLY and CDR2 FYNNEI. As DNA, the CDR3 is TGTGCCAGCAGTGGAGAGACAGGGGCGACCTACGAGCAGTACTTC. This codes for CASSGETGATYEQYF. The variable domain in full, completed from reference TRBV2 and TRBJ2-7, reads EPEVTQTPSHQVTQMGQEVILRCVPISNHLYFYWYRQILGQKVEFLVSFYNNEISEKSEIFDDQFSVERPDGSNFTLKIRSTKLEDSAMYFCASSGETGATYEQYFGPGTRLTVT.

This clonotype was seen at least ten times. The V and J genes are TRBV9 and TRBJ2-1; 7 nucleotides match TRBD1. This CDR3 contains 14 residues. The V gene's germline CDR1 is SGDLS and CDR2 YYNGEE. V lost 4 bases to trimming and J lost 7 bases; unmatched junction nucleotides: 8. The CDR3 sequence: CASSTQQGTNEQFF. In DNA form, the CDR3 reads TGTGCCAGCAGCACCCAACAGGGGACAAATGAGCAGTTCTTC. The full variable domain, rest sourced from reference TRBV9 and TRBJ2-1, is DSGVTQTPKHLITATGQRVTLRCSPRSGDLSVYWYQQSLDQGLQFLIQYYNGEERAKGNILERFSAQQFPDLHSELNLSSLELGDSALYFCASSTQQGTNEQFFGPGTRLTVL.

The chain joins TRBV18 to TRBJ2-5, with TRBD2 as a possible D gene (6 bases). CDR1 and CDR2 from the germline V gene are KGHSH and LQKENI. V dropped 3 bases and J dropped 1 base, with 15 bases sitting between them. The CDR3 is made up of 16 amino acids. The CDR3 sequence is CASSPKLATSQETQYF. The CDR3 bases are TGTGCCAGCTCACCTAAGCTAGCGACCTCCCAAGAGACCCAGTACTTC.

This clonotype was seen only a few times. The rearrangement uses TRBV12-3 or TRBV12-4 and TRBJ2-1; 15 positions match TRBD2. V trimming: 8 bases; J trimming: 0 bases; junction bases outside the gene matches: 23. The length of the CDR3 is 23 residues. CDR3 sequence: CASRADRTITGTSGGSSYNEQFF. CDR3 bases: TGTGCCAGCCGGGCAGACCGGACTATTACCGGGACTAGCGGGGGGAGCTCCTACAATGAGCAGTTCTTC.

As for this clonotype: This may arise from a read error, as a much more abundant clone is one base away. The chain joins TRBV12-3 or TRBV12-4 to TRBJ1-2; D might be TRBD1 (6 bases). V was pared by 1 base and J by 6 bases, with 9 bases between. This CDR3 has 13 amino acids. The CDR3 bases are TGTGCCAGCAGTTTAGGGGGGGCACATGGCTACACCTTC. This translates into CASSLGGAHGYTF.

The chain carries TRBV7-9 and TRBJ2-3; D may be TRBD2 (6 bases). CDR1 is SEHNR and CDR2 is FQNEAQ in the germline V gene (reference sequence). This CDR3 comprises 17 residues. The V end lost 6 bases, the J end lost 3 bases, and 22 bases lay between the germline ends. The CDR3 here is CASRRGGSRGLTDTQYF. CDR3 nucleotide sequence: TGTGCCAGCAGACGGGGAGGCTCTAGGGGCCTAACAGATACGCAGTATTTT.

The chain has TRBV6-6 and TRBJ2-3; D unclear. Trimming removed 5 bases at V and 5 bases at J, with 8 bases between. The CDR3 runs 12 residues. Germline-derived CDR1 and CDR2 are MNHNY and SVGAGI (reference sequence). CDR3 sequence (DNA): TGTGCCAGCAGTGCCGGACGAGATACGCAGTATTTT. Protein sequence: CASSAGRDTQYF.

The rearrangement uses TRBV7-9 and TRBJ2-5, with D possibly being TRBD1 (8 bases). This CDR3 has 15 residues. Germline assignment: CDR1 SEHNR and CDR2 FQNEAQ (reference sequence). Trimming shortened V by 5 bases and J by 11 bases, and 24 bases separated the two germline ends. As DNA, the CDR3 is TGTGCCAGCAGCGTACAGGGGGGGCAAAACTACAAGCAGTACTTC. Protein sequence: CASSVQGGQNYKQYF.

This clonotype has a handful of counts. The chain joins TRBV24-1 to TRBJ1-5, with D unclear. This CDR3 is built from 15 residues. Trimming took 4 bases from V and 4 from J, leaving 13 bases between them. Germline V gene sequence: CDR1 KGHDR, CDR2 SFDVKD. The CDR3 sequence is CATSDGRAANQPQHF. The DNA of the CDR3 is TGTGCCACCAGTGACGGGAGGGCGGCGAATCAGCCCCAGCATTTT.

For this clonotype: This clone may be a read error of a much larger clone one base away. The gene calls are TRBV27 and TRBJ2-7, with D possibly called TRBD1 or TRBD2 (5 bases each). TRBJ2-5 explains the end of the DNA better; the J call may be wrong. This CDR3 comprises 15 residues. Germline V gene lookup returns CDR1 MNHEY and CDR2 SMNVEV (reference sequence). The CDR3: CASSPPLRGSETQYF. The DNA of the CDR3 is TGTGCCAGCAGTCCCCCACTGAGGGGATCTGAGACCCAGTACTTC.

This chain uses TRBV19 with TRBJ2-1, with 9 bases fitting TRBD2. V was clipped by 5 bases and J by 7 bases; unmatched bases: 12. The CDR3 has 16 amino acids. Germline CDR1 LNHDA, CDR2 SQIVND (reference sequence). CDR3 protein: CASSPWGGGDPNEQFF. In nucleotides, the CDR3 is TGTGCCAGTAGTCCCTGGGGCGGGGGGGACCCAAATGAGCAGTTCTTC.

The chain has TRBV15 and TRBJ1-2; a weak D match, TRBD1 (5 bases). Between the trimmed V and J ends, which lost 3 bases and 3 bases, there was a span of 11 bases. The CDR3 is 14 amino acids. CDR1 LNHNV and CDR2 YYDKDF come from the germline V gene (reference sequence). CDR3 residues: CATSSWGVDYGYTF. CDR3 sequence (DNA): TGTGCCACCAGCAGTTGGGGGGTGGACTATGGCTACACCTTC.

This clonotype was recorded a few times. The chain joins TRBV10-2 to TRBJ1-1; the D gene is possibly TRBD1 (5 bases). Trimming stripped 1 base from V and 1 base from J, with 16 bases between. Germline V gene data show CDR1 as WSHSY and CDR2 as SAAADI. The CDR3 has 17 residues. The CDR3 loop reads CASSEFGTVGQNTEAFF. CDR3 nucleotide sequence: TGCGCCAGCAGTGAGTTCGGGACGGTTGGTCAGAACACTGAAGCTTTCTTT.

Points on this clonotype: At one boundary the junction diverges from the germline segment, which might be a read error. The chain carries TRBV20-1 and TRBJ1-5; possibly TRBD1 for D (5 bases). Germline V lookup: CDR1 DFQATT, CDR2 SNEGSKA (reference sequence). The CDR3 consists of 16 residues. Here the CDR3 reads CSARGLQGMSNQPQHF. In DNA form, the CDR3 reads TGCAGTGCCAGAGGTCTCCAGGGCATGAGCAATCAGCCCCAGCATTTT.

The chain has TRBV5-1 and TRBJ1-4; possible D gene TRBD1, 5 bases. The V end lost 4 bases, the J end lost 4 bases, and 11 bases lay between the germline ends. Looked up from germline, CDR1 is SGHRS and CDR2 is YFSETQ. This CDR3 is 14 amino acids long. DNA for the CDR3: TGCGCCAGCAGCGTCAGAGGGGTTAATGAAAAACTGTTTTTT. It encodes CASSVRGVNEKLFF.

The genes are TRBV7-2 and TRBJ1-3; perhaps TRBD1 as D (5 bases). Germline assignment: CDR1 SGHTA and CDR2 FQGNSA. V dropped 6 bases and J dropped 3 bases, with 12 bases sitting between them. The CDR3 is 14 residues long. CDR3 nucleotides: TGTGCCAGCAGTATCGGCGGGGGTGGAAACACCATATATTTT. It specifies CASSIGGGGNTIYF.

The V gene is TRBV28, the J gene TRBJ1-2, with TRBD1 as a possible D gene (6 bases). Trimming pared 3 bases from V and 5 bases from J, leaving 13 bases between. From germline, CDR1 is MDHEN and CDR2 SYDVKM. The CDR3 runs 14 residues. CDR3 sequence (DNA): TGTGCCAGCAGTTTGGGGGCAGAACCTTATGGCTACACCTTC. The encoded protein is CASSLGAEPYGYTF.

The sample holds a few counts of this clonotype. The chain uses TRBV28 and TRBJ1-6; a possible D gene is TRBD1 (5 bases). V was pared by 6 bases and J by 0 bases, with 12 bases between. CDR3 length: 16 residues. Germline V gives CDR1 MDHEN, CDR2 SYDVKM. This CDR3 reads CASRRQISSYNSPLHF. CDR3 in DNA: TGTGCCAGCAGGAGACAGATTAGCTCCTATAATTCACCCCTCCACTTT.